Listed here are 30 T cell receptor beta chains from one sample, sequenced in a study of metastatic and nonmetastatic thyroid tumors. Ahead of thyroid surgery, no patient had received treatment of any kind. TCRdb called clones again from the PCR reads with MiXCR. Of tens of thousands of clones listed, 14% to 15% are singletons. The sample comprised blood. These receptors were obtained from a female donor with papillary thyroid cancer or a benign thyroid nodule (not recorded which). Some clones in this sample may be carry-over from other donors' samples.

In regard to this clone: Being one base from a much bigger clone, this may be a read error. The V call is TRBV19, the J call TRBJ2-1; a possible D gene is TRBD1 (7 bases). CDR3 length: 18 residues. Trimming stripped 10 bases from V and 3 bases from J, with 28 bases between. From germline, CDR1 is LNHDA and CDR2 SQIVND (reference sequence). CDR3 amino acids: CATRSQGGRLTNYNEQFF. The CDR3 DNA sequence: TGTGCCACCAGGTCCCAGGGGGGACGACTCACTAACTACAATGAGCAGTTCTTC.

In its sample, this clone was seen many times. This may arise from a read error, as a much more abundant clone is one base away. The V call is TRBV28, the J call TRBJ2-7; D might be TRBD1 (6 bases). V lost 2 bases, J lost 3 bases, and 20 bases lay in between. Germline V gene lookup returns CDR1 MDHEN and CDR2 SYDVKM. This CDR3 is 17 amino acids long. The CDR3 DNA follows: TGTGCCAGCAGTTTAGGCCCTTCCTGGACAGTTAACTACGAGCAGTACTTC. Encoded protein: CASSLGPSWTVNYEQYF.

This clone was recorded at least ten times. V gene TRBV5-6 combines with J gene TRBJ2-7, with D perhaps TRBD1 (6 bases). The length of the CDR3 is 15 residues. Germline V gene sequence: CDR1 SGHDT, CDR2 YYEEEE. V was cut by 2 bases and J by 1 base, with 13 bases left in between. CDR3 residues: CASSLYRAYSYEQYF. The CDR3 DNA reads as TGTGCCAGCAGCTTATACAGGGCATATTCCTACGAGCAGTACTTC.

This clone has at least ten counts. This chain links TRBV4-2 with TRBJ1-5; 7 nucleotides align to TRBD1. There are 20 residues in the CDR3. The trim removed 7 bases at V and 0 bases at J, leaving 21 bases unmatched. The V gene's germline CDR1 is LGHNA and CDR2 YNFKEQ. In DNA form, the CDR3 reads TGTGCCAGCACCCCTGCTGGAGAACAGGGGAGAATCTATAGCAATCAGCCCCAGCATTTT. Its translation is CASTPAGEQGRIYSNQPQHF.

This clone appeared many times. The rearrangement uses TRBV12-3 or TRBV12-4 and TRBJ1-5, with D uncertain. CDR3 length: 13 amino acids. Trimming stripped 8 bases from V and 3 bases from J, with 11 bases between. The CDR3 is CASGFGVNQPQHF. Written as DNA, the CDR3 is TGTGCCAGCGGATTCGGGGTCAATCAGCCCCAGCATTTT.

This clone was recorded at least ten times. The V call is TRBV11-2, the J call TRBJ2-3; D is possibly TRBD1 (7 bases). Germline CDR1 reads SGHAT; CDR2 reads FQNNGV. V was trimmed by 4 bases and J by 1 base, leaving 15 bases between them. This CDR3 contains 16 residues. The CDR3: CASSSRTGGGTDTQYF. The CDR3 DNA sequence: TGTGCCAGCAGCTCCCGGACAGGCGGGGGCACAGATACGCAGTATTTT.

The V call is TRBV5-1, the J call TRBJ2-3, with 8 bases aligning to TRBD1. The CDR3 has 17 amino acids. The J segment lost 1 base and the V segment lost 2 bases, leaving 9 bases of the junction unmatched. Looked up from germline, CDR1 is SGHRS and CDR2 is YFSETQ. The CDR3 spells CASSFPSTGVGTDTQYF. CDR3 bases: TGCGCCAGCAGCTTTCCGTCGACAGGGGTGGGCACAGATACGCAGTATTTT.

This clone has only a few counts. The junction and the germline gene differ at one end; a read error may be behind it. This chain uses TRBV6-1 with TRBJ1-6; D is undetermined. Germline V gives CDR1 MNHNS, CDR2 SASEGT. The CDR3 contains 14 residues. This CDR3 reads CASRPSGWNHPLQF. The CDR3 DNA reads as TGTGCCAGTCGACCATCCGGTTGGAATCACCCCCTCCAATTT.

The chain uses TRBV7-3 and TRBJ1-1; D is possibly TRBD1 (6 bases). Per germline, CDR1 SGHTA and CDR2 FQGTGA. The CDR3 is 15 residues long. Trimming left V 2 bases short and J 1 base short, with 11 bases between. In nucleotides, the CDR3 is TGTGCCAGCAGCTTATCAAAGGGGGAGAACACTGAAGCTTTCTTT. This encodes CASSLSKGENTEAFF.

This clone was seen only a few times. Being one base from a much bigger clone, this may be a read error. In the same sample, other DNA sequences code for this CDR3. V is TRBV15 and J is TRBJ1-1; D remains unclear. Germline V gene sequence: CDR1 LNHNV, CDR2 YYDKDF (reference sequence). The CDR3 consists of 13 residues. The V end lost 1 base, the J end lost 11 bases, and 14 bases lay between the germline ends. CDR3 region: CATSRARHHEAFF. CDR3 nucleotides: TGTGCCACCAGCAGAGCTAGGCACCATGAGGCTTTCTTT.

This clone has at least ten counts. The chain employs TRBV29-1 and TRBJ1-3; D is possibly TRBD1 (6 bases). With 1 base removed from V and 4 bases from J, the gap between germline ends came to 14 bases. Germline V gene sequence: CDR1 SQVTM, CDR2 ANQGSEA. The CDR3 runs to 15 residues. DNA of the CDR3: TGCAGCGTTGAAGGGTCAGGGGCGGGCGGAAACACCATATATTTT. Encoded protein: CSVEGSGAGGNTIYF. Together with reference TRBV29-1 and TRBJ1-3, the CDR3 gives the full variable domain: SAVISQKPSRDICQRGTSLTIQCQVDSQVTMMFWYRQQPGQSLTLIATANQGSEATYESGFVIDKFPISRPNLTFSTLTVSNMSPEDSSIYLCSVEGSGAGGNTIYFGEGSWLTVV.

This clone was observed at least ten times. CDR3 loop: CASSLETGGSGNTIYF. The CDR3 DNA follows: TGCGCCAGCAGCTTGGAAACAGGGGGCTCTGGAAACACCATATATTTT. The chain carries TRBV5-1 and TRBJ1-3, with 8 bases lining up with TRBD1. The CDR3 extends over 16 amino acids. CDR1 is SGHRS and CDR2 is YFSETQ in the germline V gene. Unmatched junction bases numbered 2, after V lost 0 bases and J lost 0 bases. The entire variable domain, with the rest obtained from reference TRBV5-1 and TRBJ1-3, is as follows: KAGVTQTPRYLIKTRGQQVTLSCSPISGHRSVSWYQQTPGQGLQFLFEYFSETQRNKGNFPGRFSGRQFSNSRSEMNVSTLELGDSALYLCASSLETGGSGNTIYFGEGSWLTVV.

The chain combines TRBV20-1 with TRBJ2-7; no definite D call. V was pared by 0 bases and J by 4 bases, with 10 bases between. CDR1 and CDR2 from the germline V gene are DFQATT and SNEGSKA (reference sequence). The CDR3 has 13 amino acids. The CDR3 DNA reads TGCAGTGCTAGAGATCCGGGCTGGTACGAGCAGTACTTC. It is translated as CSARDPGWYEQYF.

As concerns this clone: A clone one base away is much larger, so this may be a read error. The chain couples TRBV9 to TRBJ2-2; unclear D gene. The CDR3 is made up of 13 amino acids. The germline V gene has CDR1 SGDLS and CDR2 YYNGEE. V lost 5 bases and J 8 bases, leaving 13 bases between the germline ends. The CDR3 loop is CASRVPDGGELFF. Written as DNA, the CDR3 is TGTGCCAGCAGAGTACCCGACGGGGGGGAGCTGTTTTTT.

As to this clone: As the CDR3 is not closed by the conserved phenylalanine or tryptophan, this likely results from a read error. The chain joins TRBV28 to TRBJ2-5; D possibly matches TRBD1 or TRBD2 (5 bases each). This CDR3 has 11 amino acids. In germline, CDR1 is MDHEN, CDR2 SYDVKM. The CDR3 coding sequence is TGTGGCTGGGGGAAAAAAGAGACCCAGTACTTG. This translates into CGWGKKETQYL.

At least ten counts were recorded for this clone. The chain has TRBV10-3 and TRBJ1-3; D perhaps matches TRBD1 (6 bases). Deletions cut 8 bases from V and 0 bases from J, with 14 bases between. Looked up from germline, CDR1 is ENHRY and CDR2 is SYGVKD. The CDR3 has 15 residues. Written as DNA, the CDR3 is TGTGCCATCGGGCAGGGGCCCTCCTCTGGAAACACCATATATTTT. Amino acid sequence: CAIGQGPSSGNTIYF.

This clone was seen repeatedly, ten times or more. The gene calls are TRBV27 and TRBJ1-2; 9 bases are a match to TRBD1. V lost 4 bases and J lost 3; bases outside the gene matches: 6. The CDR3 has 15 residues. Germline CDR1 reads MNHEY; CDR2 reads SMNVEV (reference sequence). The CDR3 DNA follows: TGTGCCAGCAGTTCCCTGAGGGACAGGGACTATGGCTACACCTTC. Protein sequence: CASSSLRDRDYGYTF.

This clone has at least ten counts. The rearrangement uses TRBV27 and TRBJ1-1; the D gene is possibly TRBD1 (5 bases). From germline, CDR1 is MNHEY and CDR2 SMNVEV (reference sequence). Trimming stripped 6 bases from V and 0 bases from J, with 17 bases between. The CDR3 contains 16 residues. This CDR3 is CASRPRGSPLNTEAFF. Here the CDR3 DNA reads TGTGCCAGCAGACCCCGGGGGTCGCCCTTGAACACTGAAGCTTTCTTT.

The sample holds many counts of this clone. The V gene is TRBV5-6, the J gene TRBJ2-3, with D unclear. CDR3 length: 12 residues. V was pared by 0 bases and J by 6 bases, with 5 bases between. CDR1 is SGHDT, CDR2 YYEEEE, per germline. Written as DNA, the CDR3 is TGTGCCAGCAGCTTGGCATGGGATACGCAGTATTTT. Translating it yields CASSLAWDTQYF.

Notes on this clone: This may be a read error, as it is one base from a much larger clone. The chain combines TRBV14 with TRBJ1-1; D call uncertain. Looked up from germline, CDR1 is SGHDN and CDR2 is FVKESK. The V end lost 4 bases, the J end lost 0 bases, and 12 bases lay between the germline ends. The CDR3 is made up of 15 amino acids. The DNA of the CDR3 is TGTGCCAGCAGCCGCCATCAGGTGATGAACACTGAAGCTTTCTTT. Its translation: CASSRHQVMNTEAFF.

In regard to this clone: A much larger clone differs by one base, so this may be a read error. This chain connects TRBV20-1 to TRBJ1-2; TRBD1 is a possible D gene (5 bases). CDR1 and CDR2 (germline): DFQATT, SNEGSKA (reference sequence). CDR3 length equals 13 residues. Trimming removed 2 bases at V and 5 bases at J, with 12 bases between. The CDR3 protein is CSARSGGGYGYTF. For the CDR3, the DNA is TGCAGTGCTAGATCCGGCGGGGGTTATGGCTACACCTTC.

Of note for this clone: A read error is possible here, since a much larger clone lies one base away. The gene calls are TRBV11-2 and TRBJ2-1; 7 nucleotides match TRBD1. The V gene end was trimmed by 5 bases and the J gene end by 7 bases; junction bases not matched to a gene: 14. CDR3 size: 16 residues. Germline lookup yields CDR1 SGHAT and CDR2 FQNNGV. The CDR3 region has the DNA TGTGCCAGCAGCCTATACCCAGGGACAGCGACTAATGAGCAGTTCTTC. It encodes CASSLYPGTATNEQFF.

This clone has a count of ten or more. The rearrangement uses TRBV2 and TRBJ2-1; D is perhaps TRBD1 (5 bases). The V gene's germline CDR1 is SNHLY and CDR2 FYNNEI. CDR3 length equals 13 residues. V lost 9 bases and J lost 8, with 17 bases in between. The DNA for the CDR3 is TGTGCCAGTCAGGGTGTGACGATGTATGAGCAGTTCTTC. Translating gives CASQGVTMYEQFF.

This clone has more than one count but fewer than ten. The same CDR3 arises from other DNA sequences in this sample as well. The rearrangement uses TRBV2 and TRBJ2-5; 9 bases align to TRBD2. The CDR3 runs 16 residues. Trimming removed 8 bases from V and 1 base from J; junction bases left unmatched: 11. Germline-derived CDR1 and CDR2 are SNHLY and FYNNEI. This CDR3 is CASGGLAGVPQETQYF. The CDR3 region has the DNA TGTGCCAGCGGGGGACTAGCTGGGGTCCCCCAAGAGACCCAGTACTTC.

This clone has at least ten counts. This sequence joins TRBV5-8 and TRBJ2-2; the D call may be TRBD1 or TRBD2 (5 bases each). Trimming shortened V by 2 bases and J by 3 bases, and 11 bases separated the two germline ends. The CDR3 is 15 residues long. Looked up from germline, CDR1 is SGHTS and CDR2 is YDEGEE. DNA of the CDR3: TGTGCCAGCAGCTTCTCGAGGGGTTACACCGGGGAGCTGTTTTTT. Protein: CASSFSRGYTGELFF.

This clone was seen ten or more times. J is TRBJ1-2 and V is TRBV11-2, with TRBD1 matching 11 bases. With V trimmed by 5 bases and J by 4 bases, 9 bases remained unmatched. This CDR3 is 16 amino acids long. Germline-derived CDR1 and CDR2 are SGHAT and FQNNGV. Here the CDR3 reads CASSHGQGAGAYGYTF. The CDR3 nucleotides are TGTGCCAGCAGCCATGGACAGGGGGCGGGGGCCTATGGCTACACCTTC.

This clone was counted many times. The chain combines TRBV28 with TRBJ2-1; 12 bases align to TRBD2. V shed 5 bases, J shed 7 bases, and the junction held 6 bases outside the gene matches. In germline, CDR1 is MDHEN, CDR2 SYDVKM. This CDR3 contains 15 residues. CDR3 amino acids: CASSPLAGGRNEQFF. The CDR3 bases are TGTGCCAGCAGTCCACTAGCGGGGGGACGTAATGAGCAGTTCTTC.

Many counts were recorded for this clone. This sequence joins TRBV5-1 and TRBJ1-5; maybe TRBD1 (5 bases). V was clipped by 2 bases and J by 10 bases, with 16 bases between them. The CDR3 sequence is 14 residues long. Looked up from germline, CDR1 is SGHRS and CDR2 is YFSETQ. CDR3 coding DNA: TGCGCCAGCAGCTTTAACAGGACCTATAAACCCCAGCATTTT. Translated: CASSFNRTYKPQHF.

This chain links TRBV3-1 with TRBJ1-2, with 8 nucleotides matching TRBD1. The V gene end was trimmed by 2 bases and the J gene end by 7 bases; junction bases not matched to a gene: 6. The CDR3 consists of 14 residues. Germline V CDR1 and CDR2: LGHDT, YNNKEL (reference sequence). DNA of the CDR3: TGTGCCAGCAGCCAAACCGACAGGGGTAGTGGCTACACCTTC. Residues: CASSQTDRGSGYTF.

At least ten counts were recorded for this clone. The rearrangement uses TRBV3-1 and TRBJ2-7; 7 bases line up with TRBD1. The CDR3 is 16 amino acids. CDR1 is LGHDT and CDR2 is YNNKEL in the germline V gene (reference sequence). V was clipped by 9 bases and J by 0 bases; unmatched bases: 14. DNA for the CDR3: TGTGCCAGACACATCCCGGGGACAGTAAGCTCCTACGAGCAGTACTTC. Translation: CARHIPGTVSSYEQYF.